The 32 T cell receptor beta chains below were found in one sample sequenced in a study of technical replicates of blood from several donors. Libraries were prepared by immunoSEQ multiplex PCR; TCRdb keeps only in-frame clonotypes and omits some of them. The sample holds around 68,000 clones; 91% are singletons and the top ten take 0.3% to 0.4%. The sequencing input was T cells isolated from PBMCs. These receptor sequences come from a human donor in good health. Some clones in this sample may be carry-over from other donors' samples.

In DNA, the CDR3 is TGTGCCAGCAGTGCGTCGGGGGGGGGCGGAGAGACCCAGTACTTC. The encoded protein is CASSASGGGGETQYF. The J gene is TRBJ2-5, the V gene TRBV6-4; 8 nucleotides match TRBD2. Trimming removed 4 bases from V and 4 bases from J; junction bases left unmatched: 8. Germline-derived CDR1 and CDR2 are MRHNA and SNTAGT. The CDR3 totals 15 residues.

This clone was seen only once. The chain recombines TRBV5-1 with TRBJ1-5; D ambiguous. The germline gives CDR1 SGHRS, CDR2 YFSETQ. Trimming left V 0 bases short and J 0 bases short, with 7 bases between. The CDR3 is 15 residues long. CDR3 coding DNA: TGCGCCAGCAGCTTGGCATCGGGTAGCAATCAGCCCCAGCATTTT. Residues: CASSLASGSNQPQHF. The full variable domain, in which reference TRBV5-1 and TRBJ1-5 provide the parts outside the CDR3, is KAGVTQTPRYLIKTRGQQVTLSCSPISGHRSVSWYQQTPGQGLQFLFEYFSETQRNKGNFPGRFSGRQFSNSRSEMNVSTLELGDSALYLCASSLASGSNQPQHFGDGTRLSIL.

The chain combines TRBV27 with TRBJ2-5; the D gene is possibly TRBD2 (7 bases). CDR3 length equals 13 residues. V was clipped by 3 bases and J by 5 bases, with 10 bases between them. Germline lookup yields CDR1 MNHEY and CDR2 SMNVEV (reference sequence). The CDR3 DNA is TGTGCCAGCAGTTTGGGGAGGGGGGAGACCCAGTACTTC. It is translated as CASSLGRGETQYF.

This rearrangement joins TRBV12-5 to TRBJ2-1; 12 bases align to TRBD1. Germline loops: CDR1 LGHNT, CDR2 FRNRAP. With V trimmed by 5 bases and J by 6 bases, 8 bases remained unmatched. This CDR3 region has 16 residues. The CDR3 DNA sequence: TGTGCTAGTGGTGACCCGGGACAGGGGGCGACCAATGAGCAGTTCTTC. Protein: CASGDPGQGATNEQFF.

The chain has TRBV11-2 and TRBJ1-4, with TRBD1 identical over 7 bases. This CDR3 contains 15 residues. Trimming took 2 bases from V and 4 from J; bases not matched to a gene: 4. The germline gives CDR1 SGHAT, CDR2 FQNNGV. CDR3 in amino acids: CASSLWGQINEKLFF. The CDR3 region has the DNA TGTGCCAGCAGCTTATGGGGACAGATTAATGAAAAACTGTTTTTT.

The rearrangement joins TRBV5-8 to TRBJ1-2, with D hard to call. Trimming left V 3 bases short and J 7 bases short, with 10 bases between. CDR3 length: 12 amino acids. Germline loops: CDR1 SGHTS, CDR2 YDEGEE. In nucleotides, the CDR3 is TGTGCCAGCAGCTATGAAGAGGGTGGCTACACCTTC. This sequence encodes CASSYEEGGYTF.

The chain has TRBV30 and TRBJ1-4; 9 positions agree with TRBD1. With V trimmed by 1 base and J by 8 bases, 11 bases remained unmatched. There are 16 residues in the CDR3. CDR1 is GTSNPN, CDR2 SVGIG, per germline (reference sequence). CDR3 sequence: CAWSAARDRVREKLFF. The CDR3 coding sequence is TGTGCCTGGAGTGCAGCCCGGGACAGGGTGCGCGAAAAACTGTTTTTT.

V and J are TRBV4-1 and TRBJ1-2, with unresolved D. Looked up from germline, CDR1 is MGHRA and CDR2 is YSYEKL. The CDR3 sequence is 14 residues long. V dropped 1 base and J dropped 7 bases, with 13 bases sitting between them. The CDR3 protein is CASSQGFQARGYTF. Written as DNA, the CDR3 is TGCGCCAGCAGCCAAGGGTTTCAGGCGCGTGGCTACACCTTC.

CDR3 region: CASSTKGSGQPQHF. In nucleotides, the CDR3 is TGTGCCAGCAGCACAAAGGGGTCCGGTCAGCCCCAGCATTTT. The chain has TRBV4-2 and TRBJ1-5; tentatively, D is TRBD1 (5 bases). Trimming removed 5 bases from V and 6 bases from J, with 14 bases in between. The CDR3 runs 14 residues. The germline V gene has CDR1 LGHNA and CDR2 YNFKEQ.

The CDR3 DNA reads as TGTGCCACCCGAACGACGGACAGGGTGGACGGGGAGCTGTTTTTT. Protein product: CATRTTDRVDGELFF. This sequence joins TRBV6-6 and TRBJ2-2; 8 bases line up with TRBD1. Germline V gives CDR1 MNHNY, CDR2 SVGAGI (reference sequence). The CDR3 has 15 residues. With 10 bases clipped from V and 7 bases from J, the junction kept 14 bases outside the gene matches.

V usage is TRBV5-1 and J usage is TRBJ1-1; TRBD1 is a possible D gene (6 bases). Between the trimmed V and J ends, which lost 4 bases and 0 bases, there was a span of 10 bases. The CDR3 is 14 residues long. Germline CDR1 reads SGHRS; CDR2 reads YFSETQ. CDR3 in DNA: TGCGCCAGCAGCCCTACAGGGTTGAACACTGAAGCTTTCTTT. Translating gives CASSPTGLNTEAFF.

The chain uses TRBV30 and TRBJ1-4; 9 bases are shared with TRBD1. The germline V gene encodes CDR1 GTSNPN and CDR2 SVGIG (reference sequence). Trimming removed 5 bases from V and 4 bases from J; junction bases left unmatched: 2. This CDR3 region has 13 residues. CDR3 sequence reads: CAWGDRVNEKLFF. CDR3 nucleotides: TGTGCCTGGGGGGACAGGGTTAATGAAAAACTGTTTTTT.

This clone was seen just once. This sequence joins TRBV28 and TRBJ2-7; 7 bases map to TRBD2. Trimming at V came to 3 bases and at J to 1 base, leaving 6 bases not matched to a gene. CDR3 length: 15 amino acids. Looked up from germline, CDR1 is MDHEN and CDR2 is SYDVKM. As DNA, the CDR3 is TGTGCCAGCAGTTTTCCGGGAGGTCTTTCCTACGAGCAGTACTTC. Translation gives CASSFPGGLSYEQYF.

CDR3 nucleotide sequence: TGCAGCGTTGAAACACAGGGCGATGAGCAGTTCTTC. It translates to CSVETQGDEQFF. V gene TRBV29-1 combines with J gene TRBJ2-1, with TRBD1 as a possible D gene (6 bases). The CDR3 is made up of 12 amino acids. Germline lookup yields CDR1 SQVTM and CDR2 ANQGSEA. The V end was cut by 2 bases, the J end by 8 bases, with 10 bases between.

The J gene is TRBJ2-2, the V gene TRBV5-6; weak D call: TRBD1 (5 bases). CDR1 and CDR2 from the germline V gene are SGHDT and YYEEEE. The ends were cut back, 3 bases at V and 8 bases at J, with 23 bases in the middle. The CDR3 is made up of 17 amino acids. The CDR3 sequence: CASSYLGQGRVAGELFF. The CDR3 region has the DNA TGTGCCAGCAGCTACCTAGGACAAGGACGGGTAGCAGGGGAGCTGTTTTTT.

There are a few counts of this clone. The genes are TRBV6-1 and TRBJ1-1, with D hard to call. The CDR3 is 13 amino acids. Per germline, CDR1 MNHNS and CDR2 SASEGT. The V end was cut by 7 bases, the J end by 0 bases, with 9 bases between. In DNA form, the CDR3 reads TGTGCCAGCAACCCACTCCTGAACACTGAAGCTTTCTTT. Residues: CASNPLLNTEAFF.

The chain couples TRBV7-8 to TRBJ1-5, with D perhaps TRBD1 (6 bases). The germline V and J ends were trimmed by 1 base and 1 base, with 11 bases remaining between them. The CDR3 is 16 residues long. Germline V gene sequence: CDR1 SGHVS, CDR2 FQNEAQ. CDR3 in DNA: TGTGCCAGCAGCTTAGACAGGGTAAAGAGCAATCAGCCCCAGCATTTT. Its protein product is CASSLDRVKSNQPQHF.

J is TRBJ2-3 and V is TRBV7-9; TRBD2 aligns across 10 bases. The CDR3 runs to 14 residues. V shed 11 bases and J 2 bases; nucleotides not matched to a gene: 7. Germline CDR1 and CDR2: SEHNR and FQNEAQ (reference sequence). The CDR3, as DNA: TGTGCCCTGGCCAGCGGGAGGGACACAGATACGCAGTATTTT. It yields the protein CALASGRDTDTQYF.

This sequence joins TRBV2 and TRBJ2-1; 7 nucleotides match TRBD2. Germline CDR1 is SNHLY and CDR2 is FYNNEI. The CDR3 has 13 amino acids. The V gene end was trimmed by 7 bases and the J gene end by 12 bases; junction bases not matched to a gene: 12. The CDR3, as DNA: TGTGCCAGCATAGGGCCGCCAAGGGAGGGGCAGTTCTTC. Translation: CASIGPPREGQFF.

V is TRBV13 and J is TRBJ1-2; 8 positions agree with TRBD1. The CDR3 spans 15 residues. V trimming: 1 base; J trimming: 7 bases; junction bases outside the gene matches: 8. Germline-derived CDR1 and CDR2 are PRHDT and FYEKMQ (reference sequence). CDR3 in amino acids: CASSLVGRGRVGYTF. The CDR3 DNA sequence: TGTGCCAGCAGCTTAGTTGGCAGGGGGCGGGTTGGCTACACCTTC.

The CDR3 DNA is TGTGCCAGCAGCTTAGAACAAGCGGGCACTGAAGCTTTCTTT. It specifies CASSLEQAGTEAFF. V gene TRBV7-9 combines with J gene TRBJ1-1; D remains unclear. Deletions cut 1 base from V and 4 bases from J, with 10 bases between. The length of the CDR3 is 14 residues. Germline lookup yields CDR1 SEHNR and CDR2 FQNEAQ (reference sequence).

This clone was counted a single time. The chain is built from TRBV5-6 and TRBJ1-1, with TRBD1 matching 9 bases. CDR3 length equals 17 residues. The germline CDR1 and CDR2 sequences are SGHDT and YYEEEE. With V trimmed by 1 base and J by 6 bases, 13 bases remained unmatched. The CDR3 loop reads CASSLLGTGQGSSEAFF. In DNA form, the CDR3 reads TGTGCCAGCAGCTTGTTAGGGACAGGGCAAGGTTCATCTGAAGCTTTCTTT. Together with reference TRBV5-6 and TRBJ1-1, the CDR3 gives the full variable domain: DAGVTQSPTHLIKTRGQQVTLRCSPKSGHDTVSWYQQALGQGPQFIFQYYEEEERQRGNFPDRFSGHQFPNYSSELNVNALLLGDSALYLCASSLLGTGQGSSEAFFGQGTRLTVV.

The count of this clone is one. The chain joins TRBV5-1 to TRBJ1-3; 9 nucleotides align to TRBD1. V lost 7 bases to trimming and J lost 3 bases; unmatched junction nucleotides: 5. This CDR3 has 14 residues. Germline V CDR1 and CDR2: SGHRS, YFSETQ. The CDR3 spells CASQGQGIGNTIYF. CDR3 DNA: TGCGCCAGCCAGGGACAGGGAATTGGAAACACCATATATTTT. The full variable domain, in which reference TRBV5-1 and TRBJ1-3 provide the parts outside the CDR3, is KAGVTQTPRYLIKTRGQQVTLSCSPISGHRSVSWYQQTPGQGLQFLFEYFSETQRNKGNFPGRFSGRQFSNSRSEMNVSTLELGDSALYLCASQGQGIGNTIYFGEGSWLTVV.

CDR3 DNA: TGTGCCAGCAGCATTCTGTATGGCTACACCTTC. It codes for CASSILYGYTF. The V call is TRBV21-1, the J call TRBJ1-2. TRBV21-1 is a known pseudogene. The CDR3 runs to 11 residues.

The V call is TRBV10-1, the J call TRBJ2-3, with 13 bases lining up with TRBD2. Unmatched junction bases numbered 1, after V lost 6 bases and J lost 7 bases. The germline CDR1 and CDR2 sequences are WNHNN and SYGVQD (reference sequence). CDR3 size: 13 residues. CDR3 protein: CASRLAGGHTQYF. The CDR3, as DNA: TGCGCCAGCAGACTAGCGGGAGGGCATACGCAGTATTTT.

The chain is built from TRBV4-1 and TRBJ2-7; D not certain. Germline lookup yields CDR1 MGHRA and CDR2 YSYEKL. Trimming stripped 1 base from V and 0 bases from J, with 7 bases between. The CDR3 contains 14 residues. The chain's CDR3 is CASSQGESSYEQYF. CDR3 DNA: TGCGCCAGCAGCCAAGGAGAGAGCTCCTACGAGCAGTACTTC.

V is TRBV9 and J is TRBJ2-7, with unresolved D. CDR1 is SGDLS and CDR2 is YYNGEE in the germline V gene. The V gene lost 4 bases and the J gene lost 0 bases, with 11 bases spanning the gap. This CDR3 has 14 residues. The CDR3 region is CASSNNPLSYEQYF. Written as DNA, the CDR3 is TGTGCCAGCAGCAACAACCCCCTCTCCTACGAGCAGTACTTC.

The rearrangement links TRBV18 to TRBJ1-4; 9 bases are a match to TRBD1. The CDR3 extends over 17 amino acids. Germline loops: CDR1 KGHSH, CDR2 LQKENI. J lost 4 bases, V lost 5 bases, and 11 bases had no gene match. CDR3 residues: CASSALTGGFGNEKLFF. For the CDR3, the DNA is TGTGCCAGCTCAGCACTCACAGGGGGCTTTGGTAATGAAAAACTGTTTTTT. Together with reference TRBV18 and TRBJ1-4, the CDR3 gives the full variable domain: NAGVMQNPRHLVRRRGQEARLRCSPMKGHSHVYWYRQLPEEGLKFMVYLQKENIIDESGMPKERFSAEFPKEGPSILRIQQVVRGDSAAYFCASSALTGGFGNEKLFFGSGTQLSVL.

The rearrangement links TRBV14 to TRBJ2-7; D possibly corresponds to TRBD2 (5 bases). From germline, CDR1 is SGHDN and CDR2 FVKESK. V lost 3 bases and J 13 bases, leaving 16 bases between the germline ends. This CDR3 has 12 amino acids. The DNA for the CDR3 is TGTGCCAGCAGCCATTATGCGGGCGGCATATACTTC. Translation gives CASSHYAGGIYF.

This clone has only one observation. The rearrangement links TRBV27 to TRBJ2-1; 8 bases agree with TRBD2. The CDR3 has 15 amino acids. After removal of 7 bases from V and 0 bases from J, the junction contained 5 bases not matched to a gene. Germline V gives CDR1 MNHEY, CDR2 SMNVEV (reference sequence). The CDR3: CASTLAGRSYNEQFF. CDR3 sequence (DNA): TGTGCCAGCACCCTAGCGGGTCGCTCCTACAATGAGCAGTTCTTC.

This chain connects TRBV6-5 to TRBJ1-2; D might be TRBD1 (5 bases). The V gene's germline CDR1 is MNHEY and CDR2 SVGAGI. This CDR3 comprises 15 residues. V lost 6 bases, J lost 4 bases, and 18 bases lay in between. CDR3 sequence: CASSFVGQGLYGYTF. CDR3 nucleotides: TGTGCCAGCAGCTTCGTAGGGCAGGGCCTCTATGGCTACACCTTC.

This chain joins TRBV5-4 and TRBJ2-7; 13 bases are a match to TRBD2. Germline V gives CDR1 SGHNT, CDR2 YYREEE (reference sequence). The J segment lost 4 bases and the V segment lost 0 bases, leaving 10 bases of the junction unmatched. This CDR3 is 18 amino acids long. Here the CDR3 reads CASSLVSRTSGSRYEQYF. Here the CDR3 DNA reads TGTGCCAGCAGCTTGGTGTCTAGGACTAGCGGGAGTCGATACGAGCAGTACTTC.